A single sample is the source of the 4 T cell receptor beta chains below, sequenced in a study of cytomegalovirus exposure and HLA in healthy donors. Sequencing used immunoSEQ multiplex PCR; TCRdb keeps in-frame clones, though not all of them. Among some 110,000 clones listed, 86% were seen once. Sequenced sample: PBMCs. These TCRs come from a man younger than 35 in good health and CMV-seronegative.

This chain joins TRBV6-4 and TRBJ2-3; D gene ambiguous. From germline, CDR1 is MRHNA and CDR2 SNTAGT. This CDR3 comprises 13 residues. V was cut by 0 bases and J by 2 bases, with 3 bases left in between. The CDR3 here is CASSDSLTDTQYF. CDR3 sequence (DNA): TGTGCCAGCAGTGACTCACTCACAGATACGCAGTATTTT.

The chain couples TRBV18 to TRBJ2-1; D not certain. V was cut by 3 bases and J by 5 bases, with 5 bases left in between. Germline-derived CDR1 and CDR2 are KGHSH and LQKENI. The CDR3 runs to 12 residues. CDR3: CASSPVNNEQFF. Here the CDR3 DNA reads TGTGCCAGCTCACCCGTAAACAATGAGCAGTTCTTC.

The V call is TRBV4-2, the J call TRBJ2-7; 12 bases are shared with TRBD2. This CDR3 contains 22 residues. J lost 4 bases, V lost 2 bases, and 24 bases had no gene match. Per germline, CDR1 LGHNA and CDR2 YNFKEQ. The CDR3, as DNA: TGTGCCAGCAGCCAATTCACCTCTAGCGGGAGGGCCCCCTCTGCTACCATATACGAGCAGTACTTC. This codes for CASSQFTSSGRAPSATIYEQYF.

The V gene is TRBV4-1, the J gene TRBJ1-1, with D perhaps matching TRBD1 (5 bases). Germline loops: CDR1 MGHRA, CDR2 YSYEKL. The CDR3 sequence is 14 residues long. Trimming stripped 0 bases from V and 7 bases from J, with 12 bases between. CDR3 in amino acids: CASSQEGGVGEAFF. The CDR3, as DNA: TGCGCCAGCAGCCAAGAAGGAGGGGTCGGTGAAGCTTTCTTT.